This entry concerns a single T cell receptor beta chain. Its antigen is as yet unknown. V lost 0 bases to trimming and J lost 4 bases; unmatched junction nucleotides: 4. The germline V gene has CDR1 MRHNA and CDR2 SNTAGT. This CDR3 is 18 amino acids long. The method was immunoSEQ multiplex PCR; TCRdb's version includes in-frame clones alone and lacks a portion of them. The sample carries approximately 190,000 clones, 84% recorded once. This sample is part of a study of cytomegalovirus exposure and HLA in healthy donors. Whole-study context: The platform used for the roughly 130 validation repertoires matched that of the approximately 670 first-cohort repertoires, a later analysis reported.

Overall study results and limits: Specificity of three CMV-associated chains for CMV antigens was verified in vitro. The tendency of first-cohort TCR clusters to co-occur in the 120 or so validation repertoires emerged from a later analysis. According to reports, the classifier identified cytomegalovirus status with high specificity and sensitivity.

The J gene is TRBJ2-1, the V gene TRBV6-4, with 15 bases identical to TRBD2. Sequenced input: PBMCs. The sequence came from a man younger than 30 in good health and CMV-seropositive. The CDR3 sequence is CASSDSRTSGRGYNEQFF. The DNA of the CDR3 is TGTGCCAGCAGTGACTCGAGGACTAGCGGGAGGGGTTACAATGAGCAGTTCTTC.